This T cell receptor beta chain derives from a study of cytomegalovirus exposure and HLA in healthy donors. Primers included in the PCR were 60 Vbeta and 13 Jbeta primers. TCRdb keeps only in-frame clones here, not all; method: immunoSEQ multiplex PCR. The table lists around 100,000 clones. Study conclusions and caveats: Three CMV-associated chains proved CMV antigen-specific in vitro.

Trimming at V came to 6 bases and at J to 1 base, leaving 8 bases not matched to a gene. The germline CDR1 and CDR2 sequences are LNHDA and SQIVND (reference sequence). The CDR3 consists of 15 residues. Notes on this clone: Antigen: not known.

This chain uses TRBV19 with TRBJ1-2; 7 bases map to TRBD1. Sequenced: PBMCs. The TCR sequence derives from a man in his forties or fifties in good health and CMV-seropositive. DNA of the CDR3: TGTGCCAGTAGCCAAAGGGCAGGGGGTAACTATGGCTACACCTTC. Translated, it gives CASSQRAGGNYGYTF.